These 20 T cell receptor beta chains came from one sample sequenced in a study of identical twins. TCRdb itself ran the 5' RACE reads through MiXCR, one entry per CDR3 protein. The table has 1.5 million to 2 million distinct CDR3 sequences, about 30% seen once; the top ten hold around 0.25%. The sample was cord blood. These receptors all stem from a newborn girl in good health.

This sequence joins TRBV6-6 and TRBJ1-4, with D possibly being TRBD1 (6 bases). V was shortened by 4 bases and J by 3 bases, with 15 bases between the two germline ends. Germline V CDR1 and CDR2: MNHNY, SVGAGI (reference sequence). The CDR3 spans 16 residues. CDR3 coding DNA: TGTGCCAGCAGTTCCCGTGACAGGCCCCCTAATGAAAAACTGTTTTTT. Protein product: CASSSRDRPPNEKLFF.

There are a few counts of this clonotype. The chain joins TRBV7-9 to TRBJ2-3; 8 bases are shared with TRBD2. CDR1 is SEHNR and CDR2 is FQNEAQ in the germline V gene (reference sequence). The CDR3 has 18 amino acids. V lost 5 bases and J lost 0; bases outside the gene matches: 13. The CDR3: CASSKGFQRESSTDTQYF. DNA of the CDR3: TGTGCCAGCAGCAAGGGGTTCCAGCGGGAGTCAAGCACAGATACGCAGTATTTT.

The genes are TRBV29-1 and TRBJ1-1; 7 nucleotides match TRBD1. In germline, CDR1 is SQVTM, CDR2 ANQGSEA. J was trimmed by 11 bases and V by 7 bases; bases with no gene match: 7. CDR3 length: 10 amino acids. The CDR3 coding sequence is TGCAGCGGAGACAGGGATCGGGCTTTCTTT. Protein product: CSGDRDRAFF.

This clonotype was observed a few times. The J gene is TRBJ2-7, the V gene TRBV5-6; tentatively, D is TRBD1 or TRBD2 (5 bases each). Per germline, CDR1 SGHDT and CDR2 YYEEEE. The CDR3 has 15 amino acids. The V end lost 4 bases, the J end lost 3 bases, and 17 bases lay between the germline ends. The CDR3 is CASSPRILGVYEQYF. CDR3 DNA sequence: TGTGCCAGCAGCCCCCGAATTTTGGGGGTCTACGAGCAGTACTTC.

The chain is built from TRBV10-3 and TRBJ1-4, with 9 bases identical to TRBD1. The V gene's germline CDR1 is ENHRY and CDR2 SYGVKD. V trimming: 3 bases; J trimming: 7 bases; junction bases outside the gene matches: 6. The CDR3 spans 15 residues. The CDR3 DNA sequence: TGTGCCATCAGTGATGGGACAGGGAAGGGTGAAAAACTGTTTTTT. It translates to CAISDGTGKGEKLFF.

The chain has TRBV20-1 and TRBJ1-1, with a weak D call TRBD1 (5 bases). Germline-derived CDR1 and CDR2 are DFQATT and SNEGSKA (reference sequence). V lost 1 base and J lost 0, with 9 bases in between. The CDR3 totals 14 residues. The CDR3 nucleotides are TGCAGTGCTAGAGTCAGGGTTATGAACACTGAAGCTTTCTTT. It translates to CSARVRVMNTEAFF.

The chain employs TRBV6-4 and TRBJ2-3, with unresolved D. V lost 6 bases to trimming and J lost 6 bases, with 7 bases between them. CDR1 and CDR2 from the germline V gene are MRHNA and SNTAGT. The CDR3 is 11 amino acids. CDR3 nucleotides: TGTGCCAGCAGAAAAGCGGATACGCAGTATTTT. It specifies CASRKADTQYF.

This clonotype was detected only a few times. The rearrangement links TRBV29-1 to TRBJ1-1; perhaps TRBD1 as D (5 bases). Germline CDR1 SQVTM, CDR2 ANQGSEA. The length of the CDR3 is 12 residues. Trimming left V 7 bases short and J 1 base short, with 10 bases between. The CDR3 DNA is TGCAGCGCGGGACTGACGAACACTGAAGCTTTCTTT. Translation gives CSAGLTNTEAFF.

Comment on this clonotype: A single base separates this from a much larger clone, so it may be a read error. The chain joins TRBV25-1 to TRBJ1-2; weak D call: TRBD1 (6 bases). Germline V gene sequence: CDR1 MGHDK, CDR2 SYGVNS. CDR3 length: 14 residues. In DNA, the CDR3 is TGTGCCAACAGTGGACAGCGCTTCGGCTATGGCTACACCTTC. Protein sequence: CANSGQRFGYGYTF.

The CDR3 nucleotides are TGTGCCAGCAGTTCCGTCCCAGATAACCGGGACGGTCAAGAGACCCAGTACTTC. It is translated as CASSSVPDNRDGQETQYF. The chain carries TRBV28 and TRBJ2-5; D tentatively reads TRBD1 or TRBD2 (5 bases each). The CDR3 totals 18 residues. Trimming removed 4 bases at V and 2 bases at J, with 23 bases between. CDR1 and CDR2 (germline): MDHEN, SYDVKM. Supplemented by reference TRBV28 and TRBJ2-5, the full variable domain reads DVKVTQSSRYLVKRTGEKVFLECVQDMDHENMFWYRQDPGLGLRLIYFSYDVKMKEKGDIPEGYSVSREKKERFSLILESASTNQTSMYLCASSSVPDNRDGQETQYFGPGTRLLVL.

The rearrangement links TRBV5-1 to TRBJ2-2, with 8 bases matching TRBD2. Trimming removed 1 base from V and 7 bases from J; junction bases left unmatched: 6. CDR1 is SGHRS, CDR2 YFSETQ, per germline. This CDR3 is built from 15 residues. CDR3 amino acids: CASSLFGGADGELFF. Here the CDR3 DNA reads TGCGCCAGCAGCTTGTTCGGGGGGGCCGACGGGGAGCTGTTTTTT.

This clonotype was seen a single time. The chain is built from TRBV15 and TRBJ2-7, with TRBD1 identical over 9 bases. The CDR3 is 16 amino acids. Germline V lookup: CDR1 LNHNV, CDR2 YYDKDF (reference sequence). Trimming at V came to 0 bases and at J to 9 bases, leaving 12 bases not matched to a gene. The CDR3: CATSRDPGGTGLGQYF. The CDR3 bases are TGTGCCACCAGCAGAGATCCAGGTGGGACAGGGTTAGGGCAGTACTTC.

About this clonotype itself: Mismatch with germline at one junction end may stem from a read error. The CDR3 reads CAGRPSTSSYEQYF. The DNA for the CDR3 is TGCGCCGGCAGACCCTCGACTAGTTCCTACGAGCAGTACTTC. J is TRBJ2-7 and V is TRBV10-2, with a possible D match to TRBD2 (6 bases). CDR3 length: 14 amino acids. Germline V lookup: CDR1 WSHSY, CDR2 SAAADI.

V is TRBV14 and J is TRBJ1-2; 7 bases agree with TRBD1. The CDR3 runs to 14 residues. Germline CDR1 is SGHDN and CDR2 is FVKESK. Trimming removed 3 bases from V and 7 bases from J; junction bases left unmatched: 8. The CDR3 region is CASSQATGLGGYTF. The CDR3, as DNA: TGTGCCAGCAGCCAGGCGACAGGGTTGGGTGGCTACACCTTC. The full variable domain, its missing parts supplied by reference TRBV14 and TRBJ1-2, is EAGVTQFPSHSVIEKGQTVTLRCDPISGHDNLYWYRRVMGKEIKFLLHFVKESKQDESGMPNNRFLAERTGGTYSTLKVQPAELEDSGVYFCASSQATGLGGYTFGSGTRLTVV.

The gene calls are TRBV9 and TRBJ2-3; no firm D call. The CDR3 sequence is 14 residues long. V dropped 0 bases and J dropped 4 bases, with 9 bases sitting between them. Germline CDR1 is SGDLS and CDR2 is YYNGEE. The CDR3 loop is CASSVGFAADTQYF. The CDR3 DNA is TGTGCCAGCAGCGTAGGGTTTGCAGCAGATACGCAGTATTTT.

The chain combines TRBV24-1 with TRBJ2-7; a weak D match, TRBD2 (6 bases). V gave up 0 bases and J gave up 7 bases, with 15 bases separating them. CDR1 KGHDR and CDR2 SFDVKD come from the germline V gene. CDR3 length equals 15 residues. The CDR3 DNA follows: TGTGCCACCAGTGATTTGCGGGGGTCCTACAATGAGCAGTACTTC. Translation gives CATSDLRGSYNEQYF.

V usage is TRBV19 and J usage is TRBJ2-7, with 7 bases matching TRBD1. J lost 2 bases, V lost 1 base, and 2 bases had no gene match. This CDR3 region has 14 residues. In germline, CDR1 is LNHDA, CDR2 SQIVND (reference sequence). The CDR3 sequence is CASSIGTGPYEQYF. CDR3 DNA sequence: TGTGCCAGTAGTATAGGGACAGGACCCTACGAGCAGTACTTC.

The CDR3 loop reads CATSDPRQGGQPQHF. CDR3 coding DNA: TGTGCCACCAGTGATCCACGACAGGGTGGTCAGCCCCAGCATTTT. The gene calls are TRBV24-1 and TRBJ1-5, with 7 bases fitting TRBD1. The CDR3 length is 15 residues. With 3 bases clipped from V and 6 bases from J, the junction kept 7 bases outside the gene matches. Germline values: CDR1 KGHDR, CDR2 SFDVKD.

This clonotype has only a few counts. This sequence joins TRBV4-1 and TRBJ2-3; D not certain. CDR1 is MGHRA and CDR2 is YSYEKL in the germline V gene. The CDR3 has 16 residues. Trimming removed 0 bases from V and 4 bases from J, with 14 bases in between. For the CDR3, the DNA is TGCGCCAGCAGCCAAGATGGGGTGGTCGGCGCAGATACGCAGTATTTT. This sequence encodes CASSQDGVVGADTQYF.

The chain links TRBV11-2 to TRBJ1-5, with D hard to call. The germline V gene has CDR1 SGHAT and CDR2 FQNNGV. The CDR3 spans 14 residues. Trimming shortened V by 2 bases and J by 6 bases, and 11 bases separated the two germline ends. The CDR3: CASSLTLGGQPQHF. The CDR3 DNA reads TGTGCCAGCAGCTTAACCCTCGGAGGTCAGCCCCAGCATTTT.